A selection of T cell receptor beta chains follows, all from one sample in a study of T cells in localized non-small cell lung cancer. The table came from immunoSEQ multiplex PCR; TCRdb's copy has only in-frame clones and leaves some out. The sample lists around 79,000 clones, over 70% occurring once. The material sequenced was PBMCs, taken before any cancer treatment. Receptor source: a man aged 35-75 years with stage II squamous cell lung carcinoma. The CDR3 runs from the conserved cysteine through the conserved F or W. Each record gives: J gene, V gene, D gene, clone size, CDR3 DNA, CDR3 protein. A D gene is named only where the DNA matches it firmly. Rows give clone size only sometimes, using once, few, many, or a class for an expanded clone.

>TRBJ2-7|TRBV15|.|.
TGTGCCACCAGCAGAGATTCCGGGGGCCCCTACGAGCAGTACTTC
CATSRDSGGPYEQYF
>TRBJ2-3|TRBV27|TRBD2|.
TGTGCCAGCAGTTTCTGGGCTAGCGGGGCCACAGATACGCAGTATTTT
CASSFWASGATDTQYF
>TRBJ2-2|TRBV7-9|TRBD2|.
TGTGCCAGCAGCTTATCGGGAGGGTTCACCGGGGAGCTGTTTTTT
CASSLSGGFTGELFF
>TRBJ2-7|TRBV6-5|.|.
TGTGCCAGCAGTTACGGCCACGAGCAGTACTTC
CASSYGHEQYF
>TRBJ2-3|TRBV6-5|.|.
TGTGCCAGCAGCTACGAGAATACGCAGTATTTT
CASSYENTQYF
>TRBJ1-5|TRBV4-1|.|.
TGCGCCAGCAGCCAAGAGGGGGTTGGGCCCCAGCATTTT
CASSQEGVGPQHF
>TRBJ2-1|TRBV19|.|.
TGTGCCAGTAGTATCGGCAGAATCACCCACAATGAGCAGTTCTTC
CASSIGRITHNEQFF
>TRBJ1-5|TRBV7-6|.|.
TGTGCCAGCAGCTTAGATCAGGGTTTGGGCCAGCCCCAGCATTTT
CASSLDQGLGQPQHF
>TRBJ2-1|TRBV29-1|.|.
TGCAGCGTTGGGGATGTGGAAAGCTCCTACAATGAGCAGTTCTTC
CSVGDVESSYNEQFF
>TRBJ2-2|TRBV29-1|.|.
TGCAGCGTTGGGAAAGGAATGGAGACATGGAACACCGGGGAGCTGTTTTTT
CSVGKGMETWNTGELFF
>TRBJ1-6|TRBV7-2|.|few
TGTGCCAGCAGCCCGCCGGGACCGGGGCCGCCCCTCCACTTT
CASSPPGPGPPLHF
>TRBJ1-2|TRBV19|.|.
TGTGCCTCCTCCCGGCAGGGGAGTCAGGCTAACTATGGCTACACCTTC
CASSRQGSQANYGYTF
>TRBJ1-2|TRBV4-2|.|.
TGTGCCAGCAGCCCTCAGGGGAGAGGTGGCTACACCTTC
CASSPQGRGGYTF
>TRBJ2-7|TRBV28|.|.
TGTGCCAGCAGTTTAGGGGCCGGCTGGGAGGACGAGCAGTACTTC
CASSLGAGWEDEQYF
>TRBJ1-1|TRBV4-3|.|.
TGCGCCAGCAGCCAAGATCTGGGGGGGAGAGGGACTGAAGCTTTCTTT
CASSQDLGGRGTEAFF
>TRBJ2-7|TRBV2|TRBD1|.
TGTGCCAGCAGTGAACGGACAGGAAAGGGCGAGCAGTACTTC
CASSERTGKGEQYF
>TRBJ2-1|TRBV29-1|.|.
TGCAGCGTTGAAGGTGGGACACTATCCACGACGTTCTTC
CSVEGGTLSTTFF
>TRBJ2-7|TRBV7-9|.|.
TGTGCCAGCAGAGGAGTCGGCCACGAGCAGTACTTC
CASRGVGHEQYF
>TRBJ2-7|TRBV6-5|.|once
TGTGCCAGCAGTTACCGAGGGGCGGGGTACGAGCAGTACTTC
CASSYRGAGYEQYF
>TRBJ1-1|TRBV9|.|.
TGTGCCAGCAGCGTAGTCGCAGGGGTGAACACTGAAGCTTTCTTT
CASSVVAGVNTEAFF
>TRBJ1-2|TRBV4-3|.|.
TGCGCCAGCAGCCAAGATCCGGGCTATGGCTACACCTTC
CASSQDPGYGYTF
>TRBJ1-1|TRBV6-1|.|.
TGTGCCAGCAGTGAAGGGGCTTTGAGCACTGAAGCTTTCTTT
CASSEGALSTEAFF
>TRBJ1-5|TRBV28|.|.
TGTGCCAGCAGTTGGGGCAATCAGCCCCAGCATTTT
CASSWGNQPQHF
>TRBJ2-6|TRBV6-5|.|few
TGTGCCAGCATACCAGCGTACTCTGGGGCCAACGTCCTGACTTTC
CASIPAYSGANVLTF
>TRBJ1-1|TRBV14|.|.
TGTGCCAGCAGCCAAGACAGGAGGGCTGAAGCTTTCTTT
CASSQDRRAEAFF
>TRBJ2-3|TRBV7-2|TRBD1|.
TGTGCCAGCAGTCGTGGACAGGCAGATACGCAGTATTTT
CASSRGQADTQYF
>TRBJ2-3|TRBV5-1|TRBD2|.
TGCGCCAGCAGCTTTAACGGACTAGCGGGAGTGGCAGATACGCAGTATTTT
CASSFNGLAGVADTQYF
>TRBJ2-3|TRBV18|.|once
TGTGCCAGCTCAACGGGGACGGTCGAGGCGCAGTATTTT
CASSTGTVEAQYF
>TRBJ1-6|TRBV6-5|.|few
TGTGCCAGCTTAGGCAGGAGGAATTCACCCCTCCACTTT
CASLGRRNSPLHF
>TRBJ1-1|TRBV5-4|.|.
TGTGCCAGCAGCTTGCAGGGAGGGAAGACGACTGAAGCTTTCTTT
CASSLQGGKTTEAFF
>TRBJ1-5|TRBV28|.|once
TGTGCCAGCAGTTTAGGGGGTTCGGGTCAGCCCCAGCATTTT
CASSLGGSGQPQHF
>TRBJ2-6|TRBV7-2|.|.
TGTGCCAGCAGCCCAGCGACAGAGTGGTCCGGGGCCAACGTCCTGACTTTC
CASSPATEWSGANVLTF
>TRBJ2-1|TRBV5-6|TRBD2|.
TGTGCCAGCAGCTTGGGACTAGCGGGAGGGCATATAGAGCAGTTCTTC
CASSLGLAGGHIEQFF
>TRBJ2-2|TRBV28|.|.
TGTGCCAGCAGAATCATAGCTCCTACGTCTGGGGAGCTGTTTTTT
CASRIIAPTSGELFF
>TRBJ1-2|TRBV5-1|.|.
TGCGCCAGCAGCAGAGGAACCCATCAAGAATATGGCTACACCTTC
CASSRGTHQEYGYTF